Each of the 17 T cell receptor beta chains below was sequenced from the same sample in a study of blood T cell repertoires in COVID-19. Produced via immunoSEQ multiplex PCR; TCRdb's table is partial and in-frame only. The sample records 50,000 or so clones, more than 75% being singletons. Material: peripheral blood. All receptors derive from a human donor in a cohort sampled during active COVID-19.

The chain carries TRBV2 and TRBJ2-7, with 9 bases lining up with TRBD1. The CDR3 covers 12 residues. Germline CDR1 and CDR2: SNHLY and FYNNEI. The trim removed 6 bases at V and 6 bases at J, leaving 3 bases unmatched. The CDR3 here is CASRDRGIEQYF. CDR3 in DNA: TGTGCCAGCAGGGACAGGGGTATCGAGCAGTACTTC.

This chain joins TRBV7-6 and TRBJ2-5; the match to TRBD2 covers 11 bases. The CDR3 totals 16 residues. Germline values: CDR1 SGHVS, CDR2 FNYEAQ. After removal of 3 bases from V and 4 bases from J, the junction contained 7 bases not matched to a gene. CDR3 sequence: CASSFTSGSEGETQYF. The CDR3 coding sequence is TGTGCCAGCAGCTTCACTAGCGGGAGTGAGGGAGAGACCCAGTACTTC.

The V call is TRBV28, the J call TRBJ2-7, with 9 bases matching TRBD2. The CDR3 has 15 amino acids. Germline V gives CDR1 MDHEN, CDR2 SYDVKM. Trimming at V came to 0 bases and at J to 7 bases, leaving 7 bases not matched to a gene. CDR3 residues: CASSLWAGGSGEQYF. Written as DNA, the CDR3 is TGTGCCAGCAGTTTATGGGCGGGAGGGTCAGGAGAGCAGTACTTC.

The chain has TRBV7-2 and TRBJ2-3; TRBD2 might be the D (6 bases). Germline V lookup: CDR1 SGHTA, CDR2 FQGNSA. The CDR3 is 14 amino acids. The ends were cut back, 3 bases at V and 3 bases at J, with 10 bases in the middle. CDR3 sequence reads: CASSLAGSTDTQYF. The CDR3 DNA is TGTGCCAGCAGCTTGGCCGGGAGTACAGATACGCAGTATTTT.

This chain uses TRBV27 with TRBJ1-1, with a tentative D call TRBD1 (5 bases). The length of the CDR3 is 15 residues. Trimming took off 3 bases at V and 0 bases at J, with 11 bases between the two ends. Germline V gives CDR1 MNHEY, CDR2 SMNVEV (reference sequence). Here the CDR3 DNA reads TGTGCCAGCAGTTTTGACAGCCCTATGAACACTGAAGCTTTCTTT. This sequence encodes CASSFDSPMNTEAFF.

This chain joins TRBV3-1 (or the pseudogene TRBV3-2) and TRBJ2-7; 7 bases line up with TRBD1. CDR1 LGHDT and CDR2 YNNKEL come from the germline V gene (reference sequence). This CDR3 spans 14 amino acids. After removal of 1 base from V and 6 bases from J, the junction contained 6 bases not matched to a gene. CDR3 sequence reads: CASSQVQQGFEQYF. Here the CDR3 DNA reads TGTGCCAGCAGCCAAGTCCAACAGGGGTTCGAGCAGTACTTC.

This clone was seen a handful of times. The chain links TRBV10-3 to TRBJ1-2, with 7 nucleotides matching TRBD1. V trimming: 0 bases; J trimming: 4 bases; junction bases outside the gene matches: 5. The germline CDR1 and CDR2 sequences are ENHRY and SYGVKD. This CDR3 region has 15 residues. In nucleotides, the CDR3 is TGTGCCATCAGTGAGTCGACAGGGAGAGGCTATGGCTACACCTTC. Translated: CAISESTGRGYGYTF.

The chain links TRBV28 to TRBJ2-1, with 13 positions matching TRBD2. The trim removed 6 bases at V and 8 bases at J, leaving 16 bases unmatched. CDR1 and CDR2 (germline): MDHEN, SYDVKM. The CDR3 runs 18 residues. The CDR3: CASRDMAWTSGSFYEQFF. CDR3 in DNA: TGTGCCAGCAGGGATATGGCATGGACTAGCGGGAGTTTCTATGAGCAGTTCTTC.

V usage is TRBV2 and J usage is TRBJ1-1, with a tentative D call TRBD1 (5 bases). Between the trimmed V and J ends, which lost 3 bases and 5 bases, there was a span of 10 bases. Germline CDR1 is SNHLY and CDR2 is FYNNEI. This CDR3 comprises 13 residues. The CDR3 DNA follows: TGTGCCAGCAGTGACAGGGCCGGTACTGAAGCTTTCTTT. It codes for CASSDRAGTEAFF. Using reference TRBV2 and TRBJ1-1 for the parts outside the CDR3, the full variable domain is EPEVTQTPSHQVTQMGQEVILRCVPISNHLYFYWYRQILGQKVEFLVSFYNNEISEKSEIFDDQFSVERPDGSNFTLKIRSTKLEDSAMYFCASSDRAGTEAFFGQGTRLTVV.

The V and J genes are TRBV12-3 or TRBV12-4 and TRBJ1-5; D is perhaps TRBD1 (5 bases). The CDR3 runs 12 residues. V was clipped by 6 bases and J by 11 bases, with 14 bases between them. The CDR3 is CASRAGTVAQHF. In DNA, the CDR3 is TGTGCCAGCAGAGCGGGGACGGTGGCCCAGCATTTT.

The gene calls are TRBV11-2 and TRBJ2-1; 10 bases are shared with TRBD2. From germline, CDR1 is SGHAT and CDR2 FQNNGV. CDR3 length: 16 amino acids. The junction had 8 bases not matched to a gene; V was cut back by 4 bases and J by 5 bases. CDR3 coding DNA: TGTGCCAGCAGCTCGAGAGCGGGGGGGCCTCACAATGAGCAGTTCTTC. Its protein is CASSSRAGGPHNEQFF.

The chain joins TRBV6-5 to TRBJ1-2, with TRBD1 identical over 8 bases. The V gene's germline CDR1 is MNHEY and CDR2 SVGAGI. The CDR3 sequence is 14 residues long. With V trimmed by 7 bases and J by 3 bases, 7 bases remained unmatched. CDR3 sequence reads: CASTRDRGDYGYTF. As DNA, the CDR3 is TGTGCCAGCACCAGAGACAGGGGTGACTATGGCTACACCTTC.

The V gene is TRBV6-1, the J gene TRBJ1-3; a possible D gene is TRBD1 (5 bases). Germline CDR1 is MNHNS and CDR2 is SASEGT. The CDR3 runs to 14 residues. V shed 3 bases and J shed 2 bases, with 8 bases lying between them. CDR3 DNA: TGTGCCAGCAGTGATGGGGGGGCTGGAAACACCATATATTTT. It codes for CASSDGGAGNTIYF.

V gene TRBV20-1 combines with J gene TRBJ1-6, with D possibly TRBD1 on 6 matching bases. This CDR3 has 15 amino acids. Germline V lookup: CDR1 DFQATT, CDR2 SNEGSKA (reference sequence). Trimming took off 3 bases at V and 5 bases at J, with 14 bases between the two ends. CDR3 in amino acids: CSASSGAPNNSPLHF. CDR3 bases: TGCAGTGCTAGTTCAGGGGCCCCCAATAATTCACCCCTCCACTTT.

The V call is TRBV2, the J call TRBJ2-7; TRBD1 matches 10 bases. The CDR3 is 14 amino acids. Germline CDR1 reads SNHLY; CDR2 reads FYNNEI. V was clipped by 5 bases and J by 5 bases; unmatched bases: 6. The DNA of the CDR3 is TGTGCCAGCAGTACCCGACAGGGGGCGGACGAGCAGTACTTC. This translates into CASSTRQGADEQYF.

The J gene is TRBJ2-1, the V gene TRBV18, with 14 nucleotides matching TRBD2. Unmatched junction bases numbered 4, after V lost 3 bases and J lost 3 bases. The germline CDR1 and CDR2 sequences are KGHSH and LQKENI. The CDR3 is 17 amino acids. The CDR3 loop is CASSPTSGGGFYNEQFF. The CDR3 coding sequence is TGTGCCAGCTCACCGACTAGCGGGGGGGGATTCTACAATGAGCAGTTCTTC.

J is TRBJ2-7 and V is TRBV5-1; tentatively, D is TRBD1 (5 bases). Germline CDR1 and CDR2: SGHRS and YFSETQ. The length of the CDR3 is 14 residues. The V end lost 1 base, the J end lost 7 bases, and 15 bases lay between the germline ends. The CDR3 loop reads CASSLTGSYGEQYF. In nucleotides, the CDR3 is TGCGCCAGCAGCTTGACAGGCAGTTACGGGGAGCAGTACTTC.